A single sample gave rise to the 26 T cell receptor beta chains below, sequenced in a study of T cell responses to AZD1222 COVID-19 vaccine. Here immunoSEQ multiplex PCR was the method, and the copy in TCRdb shows in-frame clones only, minus some. Here the sample spans approximately 110,000 clones, around 90% being singletons. The source material was peripheral blood, sampled on day 0 of MenACWY control vaccination. Source of these receptors: an adult in good health.

This clone has only one observation. The CDR3: CASSLREQNQPQHF. In DNA, the CDR3 is TGCGCCAGCAGCCTCCGGGAGCAAAATCAGCCCCAGCATTTT. V gene TRBV4-1 combines with J gene TRBJ1-5; D not resolved. V lost 4 bases and J lost 4, with 11 bases in between. CDR3 length: 14 amino acids. Germline V gene lookup returns CDR1 MGHRA and CDR2 YSYEKL.

Judged by abundance, this clone is medium-sized (0.01 to 0.1%). The rearrangement joins TRBV2 to TRBJ2-3; D ambiguous. V shed 3 bases and J shed 2 bases, with 6 bases lying between them. CDR1 and CDR2 from the germline V gene are SNHLY and FYNNEI. This CDR3 comprises 13 residues. DNA of the CDR3: TGTGCCAGCAGTGAGGAGAACACAGATACGCAGTATTTT. This gives the protein CASSEENTDTQYF.

The V gene is TRBV7-9, the J gene TRBJ2-7; 11 positions match TRBD1. Germline values: CDR1 SEHNR, CDR2 FQNEAQ (reference sequence). After removal of 3 bases from V and 5 bases from J, the junction contained 6 bases not matched to a gene. This CDR3 is 15 amino acids long. CDR3 nucleotides: TGTGCCAGCAGCTTGCGGGACAGGGGGGCTCACGAGCAGTACTTC. It codes for CASSLRDRGAHEQYF. Together with reference TRBV7-9 and TRBJ2-7, the CDR3 gives the full variable domain: DTGVSQNPRHKITKRGQNVTFRCDPISEHNRLYWYRQTLGQGPEFLTYFQNEAQLEKSRLLSDRFSAERPKGSFSTLEIQRTEQGDSAMYLCASSLRDRGAHEQYFGPGTRLTVT.

The V and J genes are TRBV5-1 and TRBJ1-6; 10 nucleotides align to TRBD1. Germline loops: CDR1 SGHRS, CDR2 YFSETQ. The CDR3 has 15 residues. With 4 bases clipped from V and 8 bases from J, the junction kept 6 bases outside the gene matches. In DNA, the CDR3 is TGCGCCAGCAGCCCGGGACAGGGGCTTCATTCACCCCTCCACTTT. Translated, it gives CASSPGQGLHSPLHF.

Remarks on this clone: Different DNA sequences within this sample yield the same CDR3. The CDR3 is CASSLVAGRGTEAFF. CDR3 nucleotide sequence: TGTGCCAGCAGCTTAGTGGCAGGGCGGGGGACTGAAGCTTTCTTT. V usage is TRBV7-2 and J usage is TRBJ1-1, with TRBD1 as a possible D gene (5 bases). The ends were cut back, 1 base at V and 5 bases at J, with 14 bases in the middle. This CDR3 comprises 15 residues. Germline CDR1 and CDR2: SGHTA and FQGNSA.

The rearrangement joins TRBV28 to TRBJ2-3; D perhaps matches TRBD1 (5 bases). The CDR3 totals 14 residues. The germline gives CDR1 MDHEN, CDR2 SYDVKM. Trimming cost V 7 bases and J 5 bases, with 16 bases left between them. The CDR3 reads CASTMGLVGDTQYF. In nucleotides, the CDR3 is TGTGCCAGCACAATGGGGCTAGTCGGAGATACGCAGTATTTT.

The chain recombines TRBV27 with TRBJ2-7; 7 nucleotides line up with TRBD1. The length of the CDR3 is 13 residues. From germline, CDR1 is MNHEY and CDR2 SMNVEV (reference sequence). J lost 2 bases, V lost 6 bases, and 4 bases had no gene match. The CDR3 region is CASSTTGPYEQYF. The CDR3 coding sequence is TGTGCCAGCAGCACGACAGGGCCCTACGAGCAGTACTTC.

The V gene is TRBV19, the J gene TRBJ2-4; no definite D call. This CDR3 region has 12 residues. V lost 5 bases and J 6 bases, leaving 8 bases between the germline ends. In germline, CDR1 is LNHDA, CDR2 SQIVND (reference sequence). CDR3 coding DNA: TGTGCCAGTAGTTCCTTGGCAAACATTCAGTACTTC. It encodes CASSSLANIQYF.

The chain links TRBV7-3 to TRBJ1-2; tentative D call: TRBD1 (5 bases). The V end was cut by 2 bases, the J end by 3 bases, with 16 bases between. This CDR3 region has 16 residues. Germline V gives CDR1 SGHTA, CDR2 FQGTGA. The CDR3 sequence is CASSLAPGPGDYGYTF. The CDR3 nucleotides are TGTGCCAGCAGCTTAGCCCCAGGGCCCGGGGACTATGGCTACACCTTC.

V usage is TRBV6-5 and J usage is TRBJ1-5, with D maybe TRBD1 (5 bases). Germline CDR1 and CDR2: MNHEY and SVGAGI. The CDR3 runs to 14 residues. V lost 6 bases and J 7 bases, leaving 16 bases between the germline ends. This CDR3 reads CASSWGRGAQPQHF. The CDR3 DNA sequence: TGTGCCAGCAGCTGGGGTCGCGGGGCCCAGCCCCAGCATTTT.

The V and J genes are TRBV18 and TRBJ1-5; 7 nucleotides agree with TRBD1. CDR1 is KGHSH and CDR2 is LQKENI in the germline V gene. The junction had 3 bases not matched to a gene; V was cut back by 4 bases and J by 0 bases. This CDR3 is built from 15 residues. Here the CDR3 DNA reads TGTGCCAGCTCACAGGGGGCGAATAGCAATCAGCCCCAGCATTTT. Translated, it gives CASSQGANSNQPQHF.

This clone was observed a few times. V usage is TRBV5-1 and J usage is TRBJ2-7; D perhaps matches TRBD2 (6 bases). The V gene lost 4 bases and the J gene lost 3 bases, with 17 bases spanning the gap. From germline, CDR1 is SGHRS and CDR2 YFSETQ. The CDR3 has 15 residues. The CDR3 DNA follows: TGCGCCAGCAGCCCCACGACTAGTTTCATCTACGAGCAGTACTTC. The encoded protein is CASSPTTSFIYEQYF.

The V call is TRBV5-6, the J call TRBJ1-1; the match to TRBD1 covers 7 bases. Per the germline V gene, CDR1 is SGHDT and CDR2 is YYEEEE. The CDR3 has 14 residues. Trimming took 0 bases from V and 4 from J; bases not matched to a gene: 3. The CDR3 is CASSLGAGGTEAFF. As DNA, the CDR3 is TGTGCCAGCAGCTTGGGGGCAGGGGGCACTGAAGCTTTCTTT. The full variable domain, in which reference TRBV5-6 and TRBJ1-1 provide the parts outside the CDR3, is DAGVTQSPTHLIKTRGQQVTLRCSPKSGHDTVSWYQQALGQGPQFIFQYYEEEERQRGNFPDRFSGHQFPNYSSELNVNALLLGDSALYLCASSLGAGGTEAFFGQGTRLTVV.

For the CDR3, the DNA is TGTGCCAGCAGTTACTCGAGGTATAGCAATCAGCCCCAGCATTTT. Translation gives CASSYSRYSNQPQHF. V usage is TRBV6-5 and J usage is TRBJ1-5; no definite D call. The germline V gene has CDR1 MNHEY and CDR2 SVGAGI. V was pared by 0 bases and J by 0 bases, with 6 bases between. The CDR3 runs 15 residues.

J is TRBJ1-1 and V is TRBV29-1; 10 positions agree with TRBD1. This CDR3 is 14 amino acids long. J was trimmed by 2 bases and V by 7 bases; bases with no gene match: 7. Germline lookup yields CDR1 SQVTM and CDR2 ANQGSEA. The CDR3 here is CSAGQGVLNTEAFF. The CDR3 DNA sequence: TGCAGCGCCGGACAGGGGGTTCTAAACACTGAAGCTTTCTTT.

The gene calls are TRBV4-1 and TRBJ1-3; D is undetermined. The CDR3 is 15 residues long. Looked up from germline, CDR1 is MGHRA and CDR2 is YSYEKL. V gave up 4 bases and J gave up 0 bases, with 10 bases separating them. CDR3 residues: CASSPGRHSGNTIYF. The DNA for the CDR3 is TGCGCCAGCAGCCCCGGACGGCACTCTGGAAACACCATATATTTT.

V is TRBV7-2 and J is TRBJ1-3; D not certain. Germline V gives CDR1 SGHTA, CDR2 FQGNSA. The CDR3 sequence is 15 residues long. V dropped 2 bases and J dropped 1 base, with 9 bases sitting between them. The CDR3 loop reads CASSLRAGSGNTIYF. The CDR3 coding sequence is TGTGCCAGCAGCTTACGTGCCGGTTCTGGAAACACCATATATTTT.

The rearrangement joins TRBV3-1 (or the pseudogene TRBV3-2) to TRBJ1-1; D call uncertain. CDR1 LGHDT and CDR2 YNNKEL come from the germline V gene (reference sequence). The CDR3 contains 14 residues. Trimming shortened V by 1 base and J by 3 bases, and 9 bases separated the two germline ends. The CDR3 loop is CASSQASWDTEAFF. CDR3 nucleotides: TGTGCCAGCAGCCAAGCTTCCTGGGACACTGAAGCTTTCTTT.

The CDR3 bases are TGTGCCAGCAGTGAAGGGGGGGGAGGCTATGGCTACACCTTC. Translation: CASSEGGGGYGYTF. This sequence joins TRBV6-1 and TRBJ1-2; weak D call: TRBD1 (5 bases). This CDR3 comprises 14 residues. V was pared by 1 base and J by 4 bases, with 10 bases between. Germline V gene sequence: CDR1 MNHNS, CDR2 SASEGT.

This chain uses TRBV6-5 with TRBJ1-1, with D tentatively TRBD1 (5 bases). Between the trimmed V and J ends, which lost 6 bases and 4 bases, there was a span of 15 bases. There are 14 residues in the CDR3. The V gene's germline CDR1 is MNHEY and CDR2 SVGAGI. The CDR3 spells CASSLQPQGTEAFF. The CDR3 DNA sequence: TGTGCCAGCAGCCTACAGCCCCAGGGCACTGAAGCTTTCTTT.

The chain uses TRBV7-3 and TRBJ2-5, with 7 bases matching TRBD2. The CDR3 runs to 15 residues. Germline V CDR1 and CDR2: SGHTA, FQGTGA. V trimming: 0 bases; J trimming: 5 bases; junction bases outside the gene matches: 6. CDR3 sequence: CASSLTGSGVETQYF. The CDR3 DNA follows: TGTGCCAGCAGCTTAACGGGAAGCGGGGTTGAGACCCAGTACTTC.

CDR3: CASSPPLWPGGPPDGYTF. The CDR3 nucleotides are TGTGCCAGCAGTCCTCCTCTATGGCCGGGGGGCCCCCCGGATGGCTACACCTTC. The chain couples TRBV27 to TRBJ1-2; tentatively, D is TRBD1 (6 bases). Germline lookup yields CDR1 MNHEY and CDR2 SMNVEV (reference sequence). The length of the CDR3 is 18 residues. Trimming removed 5 bases from V and 6 bases from J, with 28 bases in between.

The rearrangement links TRBV5-4 to TRBJ2-3; no clear D. V gave up 1 base and J gave up 1 base, with 13 bases separating them. This CDR3 has 16 residues. Germline-derived CDR1 and CDR2 are SGHNT and YYREEE (reference sequence). The CDR3 DNA reads as TGTGCCAGCAGCTTGCTTGACGAGATGGGCACAGATACGCAGTATTTT. Its translation is CASSLLDEMGTDTQYF.

The J gene is TRBJ1-2, the V gene TRBV18, with 8 bases that match TRBD1. CDR3 length: 13 amino acids. Germline lookup yields CDR1 KGHSH and CDR2 LQKENI. After removal of 6 bases from V and 4 bases from J, the junction contained 4 bases not matched to a gene. This CDR3 reads CASSTDRAYGYTF. CDR3 nucleotide sequence: TGTGCCAGCTCGACGGACAGGGCCTATGGCTACACCTTC. The variable domain in full, with the rest retrieved from reference TRBV18 and TRBJ1-2, is NAGVMQNPRHLVRRRGQEARLRCSPMKGHSHVYWYRQLPEEGLKFMVYLQKENIIDESGMPKERFSAEFPKEGPSILRIQQVVRGDSAAYFCASSTDRAYGYTFGSGTRLTVV.

The chain couples TRBV9 to TRBJ2-7, with 7 bases that match TRBD2. The CDR3 contains 14 residues. Trimming took 4 bases from V and 0 from J; bases not matched to a gene: 4. Germline V CDR1 and CDR2: SGDLS, YYNGEE. The CDR3 coding sequence is TGTGCCAGCAGCCTGCGGGACTACTCCTACGAGCAGTACTTC. Translated: CASSLRDYSYEQYF.

The gene calls are TRBV27 and TRBJ1-6; 7 nucleotides agree with TRBD1. Germline CDR1 and CDR2: MNHEY and SMNVEV (reference sequence). The CDR3 sequence is 14 residues long. The J segment lost 12 bases and the V segment lost 5 bases, leaving 10 bases of the junction unmatched. CDR3 sequence: CASSPRQGLGPLHF. CDR3 in DNA: TGTGCCAGCAGTCCTCGACAGGGATTAGGACCCCTCCACTTT.